One TCR beta chain is described in this entry. The germline V gene has CDR1 MGHRA and CDR2 YSYEKL. Deletions cut 0 bases from V and 4 bases from J, with 12 bases between. The CDR3 has 15 amino acids. Produced via immunoSEQ multiplex PCR; TCRdb's table is partial and in-frame only. The sample has around 94,000 clones, about nine tenths seen once. This record belongs to a study of control samples from healthy donors and cancer patients. Sequencing was performed on blood. The TCR was taken from a woman aged 18-30 years in good health. The gene calls are TRBV4-1 and TRBJ1-2; possibly TRBD1 for D (5 bases). In DNA form, the CDR3 reads TGCGCCAGCAGCCAAGACGGCGCCGGGGGCTATGGCTACACCTTC. Protein: CASSQDGAGGYGYTF.